The TCR beta chain under discussion was sequenced for a study of blood T cell repertoires in COVID-19. Study overall: Acute and convalescent COVID-19 specimens originated in the United States, Italy and Spain. T cells, B-cell-depleted T cells, or PBMCs supplied cDNA or gDNA.

In the source study's methods: For nucleated cells, counts were estimated from reference gene primer amplification. Method: immunoSEQ multiplex PCR; TCRdb's copy keeps in-frame clones and lacks some. From that table come the V and J calls and clone size; the DNA was used to work out D and trimming. The table has about 320,000 clones, 83% seen once. This CDR3 region has 14 residues. CDR1 and CDR2 (germline): SNHLY, FYNNEI. Trimming took 8 bases from V and 4 from J, leaving 15 bases between them. This receptor was identified in a woman in her fifties or sixties with acute or convalescent COVID-19. This rearrangement joins TRBV2 to TRBJ2-1; a possible D gene is TRBD2 (5 bases). The sequencing input was peripheral blood. Here the CDR3 reads CASLEEAGYNEQFF. The CDR3 nucleotides are TGTGCCAGCCTGGAGGAGGCGGGTTACAATGAGCAGTTCTTC.